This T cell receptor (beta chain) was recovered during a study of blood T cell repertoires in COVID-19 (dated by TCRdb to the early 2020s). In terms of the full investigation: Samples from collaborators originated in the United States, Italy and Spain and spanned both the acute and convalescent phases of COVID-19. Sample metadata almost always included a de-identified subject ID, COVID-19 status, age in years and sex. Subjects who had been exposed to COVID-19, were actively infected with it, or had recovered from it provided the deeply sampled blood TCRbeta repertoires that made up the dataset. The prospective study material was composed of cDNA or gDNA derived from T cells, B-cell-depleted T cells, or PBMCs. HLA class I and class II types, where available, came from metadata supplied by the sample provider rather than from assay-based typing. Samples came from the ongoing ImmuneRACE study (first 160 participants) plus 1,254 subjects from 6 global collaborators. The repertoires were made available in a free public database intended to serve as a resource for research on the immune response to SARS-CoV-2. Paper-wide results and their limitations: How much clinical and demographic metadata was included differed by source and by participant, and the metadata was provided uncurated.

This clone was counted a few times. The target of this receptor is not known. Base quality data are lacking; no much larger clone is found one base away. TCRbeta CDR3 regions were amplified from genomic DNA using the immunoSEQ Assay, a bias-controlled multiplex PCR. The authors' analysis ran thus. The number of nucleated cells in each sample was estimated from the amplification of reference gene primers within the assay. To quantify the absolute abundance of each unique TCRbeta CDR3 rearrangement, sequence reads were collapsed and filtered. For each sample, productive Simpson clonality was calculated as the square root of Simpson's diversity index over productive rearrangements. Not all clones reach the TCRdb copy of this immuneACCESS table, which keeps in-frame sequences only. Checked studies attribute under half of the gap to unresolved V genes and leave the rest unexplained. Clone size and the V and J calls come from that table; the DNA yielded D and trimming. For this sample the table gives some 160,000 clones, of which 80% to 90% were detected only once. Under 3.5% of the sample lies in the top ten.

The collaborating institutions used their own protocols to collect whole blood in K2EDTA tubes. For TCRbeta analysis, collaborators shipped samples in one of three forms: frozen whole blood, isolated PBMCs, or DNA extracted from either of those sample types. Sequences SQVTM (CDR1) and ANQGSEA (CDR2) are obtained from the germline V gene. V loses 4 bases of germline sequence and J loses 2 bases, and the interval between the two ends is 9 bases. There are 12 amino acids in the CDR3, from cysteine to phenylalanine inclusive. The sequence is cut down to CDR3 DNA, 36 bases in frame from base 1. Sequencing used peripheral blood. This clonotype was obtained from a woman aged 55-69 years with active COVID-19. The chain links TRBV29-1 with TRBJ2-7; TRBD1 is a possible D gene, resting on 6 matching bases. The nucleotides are TGCAGCGTTGCACAGGGCACCTACGAGCAGTACTTC. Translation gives CSVAQGTYEQYF.